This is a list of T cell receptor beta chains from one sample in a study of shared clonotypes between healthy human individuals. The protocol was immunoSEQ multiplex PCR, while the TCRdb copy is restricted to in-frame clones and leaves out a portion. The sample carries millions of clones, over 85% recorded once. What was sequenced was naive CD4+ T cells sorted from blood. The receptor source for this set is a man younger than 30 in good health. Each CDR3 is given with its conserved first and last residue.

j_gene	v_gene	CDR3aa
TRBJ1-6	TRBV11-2	CASSRDVAGGSNSPLHF
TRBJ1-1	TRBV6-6	CASSYLNTEAFF
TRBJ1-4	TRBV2	CASSLDRGRDEKLFF
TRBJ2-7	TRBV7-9	CASRMGGTYEQYF
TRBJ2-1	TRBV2	CASSRDRTTYNEQFF
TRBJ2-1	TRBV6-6	CASRGTGPNNEQFF
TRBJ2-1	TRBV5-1	CASDAGGGPYNEQFF
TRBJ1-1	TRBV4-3	CASSQDTSNTEAFF
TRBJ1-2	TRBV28	CASNLKPGAASNYGYTF
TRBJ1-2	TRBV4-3	CASSQSRQVHGYGYTF
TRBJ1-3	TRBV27	CASSPMGHASGNTIYF
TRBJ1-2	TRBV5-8	CASSLVLSPETNYGYTF
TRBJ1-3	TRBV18	CASSPSSGNTIYF
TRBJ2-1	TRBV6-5	CASSYSWARIGNEQFF
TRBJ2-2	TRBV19	CASSLLTGSTGELFF
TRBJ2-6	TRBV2	CASTKASGANVLTF
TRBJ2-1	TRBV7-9	CASSPPGLGGYNEQFF
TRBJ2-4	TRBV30	CAWSGRDRENIQYF
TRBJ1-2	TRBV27	CASSLSQDRLYGYTF
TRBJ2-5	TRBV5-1	CASSTGLAGYQETQYF
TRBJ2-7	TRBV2	CASTAPNSYEQYF
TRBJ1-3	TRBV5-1	CASSLATESSGNTIYF
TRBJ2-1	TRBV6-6	CASSNLAGGPNEQFF
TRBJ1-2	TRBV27	CASSSEGVGYGYTF
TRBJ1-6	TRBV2	CVLKANWATCYNSPLHF
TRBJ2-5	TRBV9	CASSVAVSVGGYQETQYF
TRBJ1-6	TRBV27	CASSSGPVSSPLHF
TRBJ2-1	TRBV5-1	CATRRGLGGHNEQFF
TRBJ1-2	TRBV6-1	CASTDLGGKTSYTF
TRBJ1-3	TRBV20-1	CSAREGNTIYF
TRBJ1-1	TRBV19	CASSTVGAEAFF
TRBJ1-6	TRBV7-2	CASSLDYRQGLNSPLHF
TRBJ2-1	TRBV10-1	CASSREAGVSEQFF
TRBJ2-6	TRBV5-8	CASSSHSNFGANVLTF
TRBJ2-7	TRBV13	CASSLTSGSTSSYEQYF
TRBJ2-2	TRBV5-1	CASSWQRTGQGLTGELFF
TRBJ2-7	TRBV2	CASSFDRDDRAYEQYF
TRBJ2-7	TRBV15	CATTQGDFSYEQYF
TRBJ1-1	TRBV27	CASSATVFVTEAFF
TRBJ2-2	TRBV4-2	CASSQDSQLDGSGELFF
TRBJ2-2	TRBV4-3	CASSQDDAGELFF
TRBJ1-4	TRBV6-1	CASSRVGATNEKLFF